The rows below give T cell receptor beta chains drawn from one sample of a study of blood T cell repertoires in COVID-19. Clones were sequenced by immunoSEQ multiplex PCR, and TCRdb holds only the in-frame ones, with some missing. The sample holds over 150,000 clones, about 73% seen once. Sequenced input: peripheral blood. The receptors stem from a man older than 75 with acute or convalescent COVID-19. CDR3s include the opening cysteine and the closing phenylalanine or tryptophan. The D gene is left open where the match is weak. Size values are once, few and many counts, or a class for expanded clones, and some rows have none.

j_gene,v_gene,abundance,d_gene,CDR3nt,CDR3aa
TRBJ2-5,TRBV6-2/TRBV6-3,NA,TRBD2,TGTGCCAGCAGTTACGTTAGCGGGGAAATCCAAGAGACCCAGTACTTC,CASSYVSGEIQETQYF
TRBJ1-2,TRBV16,few,NA,TGTGCCAGCAGCCAATTTAATGGCTACACCTTC,CASSQFNGYTF
TRBJ2-1,TRBV5-4,NA,TRBD1,TGTGCCAGCAGCCCCCGACAGGGGGACTACAATGAGCAGTTCTTC,CASSPRQGDYNEQFF
TRBJ2-7,TRBV5-6,NA,NA,TGTGCCAGCAGCGTGGGCCCGAAGGGGGAGCAGTACTTC,CASSVGPKGEQYF
TRBJ1-1,TRBV29-1,NA,NA,TGCACCATAAGGACACACCTAAACACTGAAGCTTTCTTT,CTIRTHLNTEAFF
TRBJ2-5,TRBV7-2,NA,TRBD2,TGTGCCAGCAGCTTAGCTGGCGGGGGGGCTTGGGAGACCCAGTACTTC,CASSLAGGGAWETQYF
TRBJ2-5,TRBV19,NA,NA,TGTGCCAGTAGTGACAGCTTCCAAGAGACCCAGTACTTC,CASSDSFQETQYF
TRBJ1-4,TRBV5-4,few,TRBD1,TGTGCCAGCAGCTTAGTGACAGGGGGTCGGGAAAAACTGTTTTTT,CASSLVTGGREKLFF
TRBJ1-2,TRBV28,NA,NA,TGTGCCAGCAGTCTCAGGGACTATGGCTACACCTTC,CASSLRDYGYTF
TRBJ2-3,TRBV5-1,NA,NA,TGCGCCAGCAGCCAGCGCGGGGGCCAAGATACGCAGTATTTT,CASSQRGGQDTQYF
TRBJ1-1,TRBV12-3/TRBV12-4,NA,NA,TGTGCCAGCAGACAGATGGGGAACACTGAAGCTTTCTTT,CASRQMGNTEAFF
TRBJ1-1,TRBV19,NA,TRBD1,TGTGCCAGTAGAACAGTAATTCAGGGGGCGCAGGACACTGAAGCTTTCTTT,CASRTVIQGAQDTEAFF
TRBJ1-6,TRBV11-2,NA,NA,TGTGCCAGCAGCTTAGGGCAGGCCTATTCACCCCTCCACTTT,CASSLGQAYSPLHF
TRBJ2-3,TRBV18,NA,TRBD2,TGTGCCAGCTCACCCCCTGGGGGGGGAAGCACAGATACGCAGTATTTT,CASSPPGGGSTDTQYF